This T cell receptor (beta chain) was documented in a study of OX40 agonist ivuxolimab in advanced cancers. Across the study: Hepatocellular carcinoma, melanoma, renal cell or head and neck cancer was diagnosed in the dose-escalation patients.

Trimming took 0 bases from V and 8 from J, leaving 14 bases between them. This CDR3 comprises 14 residues. The germline CDR1 and CDR2 sequences are SGHRS and YFSETQ. This table comes from immunoSEQ multiplex PCR, and its TCRdb copy is limited to in-frame clones, with some not included. The profile shows fewer than 70,000 clones, more than 85% of them singletons. Sequenced material: CD4+ or CD8+ T cells sorted from blood, taken in a trial of the OX40 agonist ivuxolimab. The sequence was obtained from an adult with an advanced solid tumor such as melanoma, head and neck, liver or kidney cancer. The chain links TRBV5-1 to TRBJ1-2; D is undetermined. The CDR3 is CASSLGVPLTGYTF. CDR3 bases: TGCGCCAGCAGCTTGGGGGTCCCTCTCACAGGCTACACCTTC.